This T cell receptor beta chain is from a study of T cells after yellow fever vaccination (dated by TCRdb to 2018 to 2020). In terms of the full investigation: The SMART-Seq v4 Ultra Low Input RNA kit was used to prepare libraries from fractions with low cell numbers. Two healthy male donors, one aged 18 to 30 and one aged 30 to 40 years, were included in the cohort. To follow T-cell clones before and after both primary and booster YFV17D yellow fever vaccination, bulk TCR alpha and beta repertoires underwent longitudinal sequencing. Bulk PBMC replicates and cell subsets were isolated from blood drawn at multiple timepoints before and after both primary and secondary immunization.

Study-level results and caveats: Most clones expanded after primary vaccination were re-detected after the booster (approximately 96% of CD4 and 88% of CD8), suggesting broad memory maintenance. The study included only two donors, which limits how far the findings can be generalized. A small fraction of clonotypes appeared in both the CD4 and CD8 compartments, likely as a result of convergent recombination. The secondary T-cell response was found to be weaker but faster than the primary response, with a peak reached on day 5 rather than on day 15. FACS-sorted repertoires could contain abundant contaminating clonotypes from the bulk population, so computational filtering was required.

TCR cDNA was synthesized by 5'RACE template switching, which introduced a universal primer site and unique molecular identifiers. cDNA synthesis was primed from both the TCR alpha and TCR beta constant segments. Library amplification used two PCR steps, and the second PCR step added sample barcodes and sequencing adapters. Sequencing of libraries was performed on Illumina HiSeq 2500 (2x100 bp) or NovaSeq (2x150 bp). In the source study's methods: MIGEC was used to demultiplex reads and collapse the reads into UMI consensus sequences, and MiXCR was used for V(D)J alignment. Vaccine-responding clonotypes were identified with edgeR using replicate PBMC samples, with FDR below 0.01 and a log2 fold change above 5 up to day 15 being required. CD4 or CD8 identity was assigned to each bulk clonotype according to whether the clonotype was present at higher abundance in the sequenced CD4 repertoire or the sequenced CD8 repertoire. A clonotype counted as NS4B-specific if enriched at least 10-fold in dextramer-positive versus dextramer-negative fractions, with CD4-biased clonotypes left out. TCRdb reprocessed the public reads (quality trimming at Q25 with fastp, clone calling with MiXCR) and kept in-frame beta chains. Identical CDR3 protein sequences are pooled into one entry, listed with their most common genes and DNA. For this entry, the V and J calls and clone size follow TCRdb and not the study's own pipeline. The sample records more than 75,000 distinct CDR3 sequences, about 8.4% of which are singletons. In total, the top ten clones hold approximately 15% of the sample.

Measured from the cysteine to the phenylalanine, the CDR3 is 14 residues long. The entry retains the CDR3 DNA only, 42 bases that are in frame from base 1. The germline V gene provides CDR1 MGHRA and CDR2 YSYEKL. The junction shows trimming of 2 bases on V and 0 bases on J, plus 6 bases between the germline ends. In light of the paper, this sample's treatment or condition label describes: live attenuated yellow fever vaccine strain. PBMCs were isolated from peripheral blood using a standard Ficoll-Paque protocol. Epitope-specific CD8 T cells were sorted with a dextramer loaded with the yellow fever NS4B epitope peptide, together with anti-CD3 and anti-CD8 staining. RNA was extracted with TriZol from bulk PBMCs, CD4 and CD8 fractions, and dextramer-positive and dextramer-negative fractions. Only a few counts were recorded for this clonotype. Qualities for individual bases were not recorded, and no much larger clone is one base off.

This specimen consisted of CD8+ T cells not binding an NS4B(214-222) dextramer, sorted from PBMCs, obtained approximately 15 days after the first yellow fever vaccination. The cell subset or site label corresponds to: NS4B epitope dextramer-negative CD8 T cells. This receptor was obtained from a man between 18 and 29 years old who received the YFV17D yellow fever vaccine. The chain couples TRBV4-1 to TRBJ2-3; no D segment can be confidently identified. CDR3 reads: CASSQRWSTDTQYF. At the DNA level, the sequence is TGCGCCAGCAGCCAAAGATGGAGCACAGATACGCAGTATTTT.